This T cell receptor (beta chain) is drawn from a study of read filtering for tumor transcriptome and immune sequencing (TCRdb year 2020). Study-wide context: The cohort was composed of approximately 16 male and over 13 female patients, with a mean age of roughly 70 years and an age range of roughly 45 to 80. TCR-region mapped reads per sample ranged from about 3.5 to 10.27 million with IR-seq versus only 85 to 1273 with RNA-seq. One of the main goals was to work out a read-filtering strategy for immune repertoire data, in particular whether clonotypes backed by only a single read should be removed. Whole-transcriptome libraries were prepared with the TruSeq RNA Access Library Prep Kit after DNase treatment. Using the same bone marrow samples, the study compared TCR repertoires obtained by targeted immune repertoire sequencing with those obtained by bulk whole-transcriptome sequencing. Under revised international staging, about 8 patients fell into R-ISS I, 15 to 20 into R-ISS II and about 7 into R-ISS III. Overall results and qualifications from the work: The sorted CD138-negative fraction was a mixed bone marrow immune population, not purified T cells. Removing single-read clonotypes increased the correlation between IR-seq and RNA-seq shared clonotype proportions. Compared with RNA-seq, IR-seq captured clonotypes at much higher depth and more reliably, and a smaller IR-seq throughput was enough to identify most shared clonotypes. Single-read clonotypes made up about 80% of clonotypes but only around 4% of total reads in IR-seq, compared with approximately 70% of clonotypes and roughly 40% of reads in RNA-seq.

From cysteine to phenylalanine, the CDR3 is 13 amino acids long. Of the read, only the CDR3 DNA is kept; its 39 bases are in frame from base 1. Based on the germline V gene, the CDR1 and CDR2 sequences are MGHRA and YSYEKL. TCR libraries were built from 400 ng RNA with the Immunoverse kit, using molecular barcoded adaptors covering alpha/delta and beta/gamma chains. TCR library preparation used the same RNA that was used for transcriptome sequencing. Sequencing of the TCR libraries was done on an Illumina HiSeq 4000 with 2 x 150 cycles. The authors' pipeline ran thus. MiXCR aligned TCR reads to human V, D, J and C references and assembled the aligned reads into CDR3 clonotypes, with quality filtering and error correction included. The tcR package in R was used to analyze clonotype counts and gene usage diversity. Raw mapping reads were checked after the RNA-seq reads had been mapped by STAR aligner version 2.5.3a onto the human GRCh37 genome. To test how sequencing depth affects detected clonotypes, IR-seq fastq files were randomly downsampled with Seqtk 1.3. TCRdb ran its own pipeline on the public reads, namely fastp trimming at Q25 and MiXCR clone calling, and kept in-frame beta chains. Entries are consolidated by CDR3 protein sequence, retaining the most common genes and DNA. None of the V and J calls come from the authors' own analysis; TCRdb made them. The sample includes tens of thousands of distinct CDR3 sequences, with about 21% observed a single time. Clones ranked in the top ten supply over 12% of the sample.

Bone marrow was sampled from every patient at the time of active disease. Isolation of bone marrow mononuclear cells was performed by Ficoll-Hypaque density gradient centrifugation. Myeloma plasma cells were removed and CD138-negative cells were collected by negative selection after labeling with CD138 magnetic microbeads on a MACS separator. Flow cytometry on an Attune NxT with CD138 antibodies was used to check the purity of the isolated cells. TRIzol reagent was used to extract total RNA, which was then quantified with a NanoDrop spectrophotometer. For each patient, the CD138-negative bone marrow sample underwent paired RNA-seq and IR-seq. In the case of this clonotype: Its antigen has not been determined. At one end, the junction sequence differs from germline, possibly due to a read error.

This TCR was recovered from a donor aged 40 or older with multiple myeloma. The sequence is built from TRBV4-1 and TRBJ2-1; TRBD2 fits 8 bases in the junction. Sequenced input: a population of CD138-negative cells sorted from bone marrow. The cell subset or site label corresponds to: bone marrow mononuclear cells depleted of CD138+ plasma/myeloma cells by negative magnetic selection. The CDR3 corresponds to CSSSQKLAAAQFF. The nucleotide sequence is TGTTCCAGCAGCCAAAAACTAGCGGCCGCGCAGTTCTTC.